This note documents a single TCR beta chain sequence. No antigen is known for it. Assays captured 95,000 to 100,000 TCR templates per sample. Here immunoSEQ multiplex PCR was the method, and the copy in TCRdb shows in-frame clones only, minus some. The table includes approximately 48,000 clones, 93% detected once. Germline V gives CDR1 SNHLY, CDR2 FYNNEI. The ends were cut back, 2 bases at V and 14 bases at J, with 23 bases in the middle. The CDR3 extends over 15 amino acids. This entry is derived from a study of siplizumab effects on memory and regulatory T cells. Findings and caveats of the study: Naive T cells looked more diverse than memory cells and looked like major alloresponse contributors. Proliferating siplizumab-cultured Tregs lacked confirmed suppressive function. For mappable alloreactive CD4+ clones, the mean Treg-derived fraction was less than 70% with siplizumab and 26.9% in controls.

The receptor was isolated from a human donor in good health. The sequenced sample was CD8+ T cells sorted from blood. The chain recombines TRBV2 with TRBJ2-3; unclear D gene. CDR3 residues: CASSELRALLPPLYF. In nucleotides, the CDR3 is TGTGCCAGCAGTGAATTAAGGGCTCTACTCCCACCACTGTATTTT.